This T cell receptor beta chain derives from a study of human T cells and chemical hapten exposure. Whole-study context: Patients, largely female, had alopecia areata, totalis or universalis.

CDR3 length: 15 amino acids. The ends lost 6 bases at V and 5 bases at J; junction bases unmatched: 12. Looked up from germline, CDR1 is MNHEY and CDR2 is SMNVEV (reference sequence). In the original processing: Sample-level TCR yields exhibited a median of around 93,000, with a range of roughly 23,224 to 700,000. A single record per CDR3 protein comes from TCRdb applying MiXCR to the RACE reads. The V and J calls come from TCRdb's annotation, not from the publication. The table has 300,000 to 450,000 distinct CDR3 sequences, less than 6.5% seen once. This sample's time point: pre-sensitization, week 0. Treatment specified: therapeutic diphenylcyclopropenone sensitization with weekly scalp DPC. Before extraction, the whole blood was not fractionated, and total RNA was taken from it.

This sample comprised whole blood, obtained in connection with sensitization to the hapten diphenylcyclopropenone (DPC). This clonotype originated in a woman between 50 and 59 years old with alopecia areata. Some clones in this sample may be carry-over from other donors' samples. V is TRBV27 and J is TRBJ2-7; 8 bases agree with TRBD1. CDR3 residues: CASSLGQGSGDEQYF. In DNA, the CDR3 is TGTGCCAGCAGCTTAGGACAGGGCTCTGGGGACGAGCAGTACTTC.